This TCR beta chain appears in the sequencing data of a study of PD-L1 blockade in urothelial cancer. Study as a whole: The patients had undergone anywhere from 0 to 3 prior chemotherapy regimens.

V was shortened by 2 bases and J by 4 bases, with 17 bases between the two germline ends. The CDR3 loop spans 16 amino acids. From germline, CDR1 is SGDLS and CDR2 YYNGEE. Using immunoSEQ multiplex PCR, the repertoire was profiled, and TCRdb retains in-frame clones only, with some absent. The repertoire has 71,000 or so clones, roughly 91% of them found once; the top ten carry less than 3.5%. The receptor was isolated from a man in his fifties or sixties with urothelial cancer. The source material was PBMCs, sampled around atezolizumab (anti-PD-L1) treatment. This chain uses TRBV9 with TRBJ2-3; D is undetermined. The CDR3 reads CASSVLSNHQADTQYF. The DNA for the CDR3 is TGTGCCAGCAGCGTCCTATCCAACCACCAGGCAGATACGCAGTATTTT.